These 9 T cell receptor beta chains share one sample of origin, sequenced in a study of cytomegalovirus exposure and HLA in healthy donors. The PCR ran on 60 Vbeta and 13 Jbeta primers. Measured with immunoSEQ multiplex PCR; TCRdb has only the in-frame clones, and not every one. This table has around 170,000 clones, around 80% appearing once. The material sequenced was PBMCs. The receptors come from a man in his forties in good health and CMV-seronegative.

The V call is TRBV4-3, the J call TRBJ2-2; no firm D call. Germline V lookup: CDR1 LGHNA, CDR2 YSLEER. Between the trimmed V and J ends, which lost 0 bases and 4 bases, there was a span of 12 bases. The CDR3 is made up of 16 amino acids. The DNA for the CDR3 is TGCGCCAGCAGCCAAGATGGGTACAGATTCACCGGGGAGCTGTTTTTT. Protein: CASSQDGYRFTGELFF.

V gene TRBV6-6 combines with J gene TRBJ2-7; D gene ambiguous. CDR1 and CDR2 (germline): MNHNY, SVGAGI (reference sequence). V lost 7 bases and J lost 3, with 13 bases in between. The CDR3 contains 13 residues. The CDR3 protein is CASTTNDNYEQYF. CDR3 coding DNA: TGTGCCAGCACCACAAACGACAACTACGAGCAGTACTTC.

CDR3 in DNA: TGTGCCAGCAGCTTAGACGTGAACACTGAAGCTTTCTTT. Amino acids: CASSLDVNTEAFF. This chain uses TRBV11-2 with TRBJ1-1; no clear D gene. The V and J ends lost 0 bases and 0 bases respectively, with 2 bases between them. Per the germline V gene, CDR1 is SGHAT and CDR2 is FQNNGV. The CDR3 sequence is 13 residues long.

The V gene is TRBV30, the J gene TRBJ2-1; TRBD2 matches at 12 bases. The CDR3 sequence is 16 residues long. Germline CDR1 GTSNPN, CDR2 SVGIG (reference sequence). V dropped 3 bases and J dropped 7; count of bases not matched to a gene: 10. DNA for the CDR3: TGTGCCTGGAGACCACGCGCTAGCGGGAGGGCTAATGAGCAGTTCTTC. It specifies CAWRPRASGRANEQFF.

This clone occurred once. The CDR3 sequence is CASSLSGSGANVLTF. CDR3 coding DNA: TGTGCCAGCAGTTTATCGGGCTCTGGGGCCAACGTCCTGACTTTC. The chain employs TRBV28 and TRBJ2-6, with no clear D. The CDR3 is made up of 15 amino acids. The V gene's germline CDR1 is MDHEN and CDR2 SYDVKM. Deletions cut 1 base from V and 0 bases from J, with 4 bases between.

This chain joins TRBV6-5 and TRBJ1-1, with 9 positions matching TRBD1. The length of the CDR3 is 13 residues. Trimming took 6 bases from V and 5 from J; bases not matched to a gene: 4. Germline loops: CDR1 MNHEY, CDR2 SVGAGI. CDR3: CASSPDRGTEAFF. CDR3 in DNA: TGTGCCAGCAGCCCCGACAGGGGGACTGAAGCTTTCTTT.

The rearrangement uses TRBV5-4 and TRBJ2-1, with D possibly matching TRBD1 (6 bases). The ends were cut back, 0 bases at V and 8 bases at J, with 12 bases in the middle. The CDR3 has 14 amino acids. Looked up from germline, CDR1 is SGHNT and CDR2 is YYREEE (reference sequence). The CDR3 sequence is CASSLDGGSDEQFF. The CDR3 bases are TGTGCCAGCAGCTTGGATGGGGGCAGCGATGAGCAGTTCTTC.

This chain joins TRBV6-4 and TRBJ1-1; a weak D match, TRBD1 (6 bases). Germline CDR1 reads MRHNA; CDR2 reads SNTAGT. The CDR3 extends over 13 amino acids. The V end lost 10 bases, the J end lost 0 bases, and 12 bases lay between the germline ends. DNA for the CDR3: TGTGCCACCGCGGACAGAGTGAACACTGAAGCTTTCTTT. It yields the protein CATADRVNTEAFF.

A word on this clone: Other DNA variants within this sample encode the same CDR3. The chain couples TRBV18 to TRBJ2-2; TRBD1 might be the D (5 bases). Trimming pared 3 bases from V and 5 bases from J, leaving 7 bases between. The CDR3 loop spans 13 amino acids. Per germline, CDR1 KGHSH and CDR2 LQKENI. The CDR3 loop reads CASSPPGTGELFF. The CDR3 coding sequence is TGTGCCAGCTCACCCCCAGGGACCGGGGAGCTGTTTTTT.